These 29 T cell receptor beta chains share one sample of origin, sequenced in a study of CD8+ T cells in alopecia areata. Sequencing relied on a cDNA template that was reverse transcribed from extracted RNA. Some clones are missing from TCRdb's copy, which holds only in-frame ones; the method was immunoSEQ multiplex PCR. Of roughly 200,000 clones in the sample, almost 65% were seen once. Specimen: CD4+ T cells sorted from blood, collected at week 0. Receptor source: a human donor with alopecia areata.

The chain recombines TRBV29-1 with TRBJ2-6; D is uncertain. The germline V gene encodes CDR1 SQVTM and CDR2 ANQGSEA. V was clipped by 1 base and J by 1 base, with 8 bases between them. The CDR3 spans 15 residues. CDR3 coding DNA: TGCAGCGTTGAAGCGCCCGGGTCTGGGGCCAACGTCCTGACTTTC. Protein product: CSVEAPGSGANVLTF.

The CDR3 sequence: CSVEGASSAYEQYF. The CDR3 nucleotides read TGCAGCGTTGAAGGGGCCAGCTCTGCCTACGAGCAGTACTTC. V is TRBV29-1 and J is TRBJ2-7, with D hard to call. This CDR3 is built from 14 residues. Germline CDR1 reads SQVTM; CDR2 reads ANQGSEA. V shed 1 base and J shed 2 bases, with 12 bases lying between them.

The J gene is TRBJ2-7, the V gene TRBV15; 7 bases fit TRBD2. Germline assignment: CDR1 LNHNV and CDR2 YYDKDF (reference sequence). The CDR3 is 15 residues long. V shed 0 bases, J shed 5 bases, and the junction held 7 bases outside the gene matches. CDR3: CATSRDRQGGDEQYF. DNA of the CDR3: TGTGCCACCAGCAGAGATCGGCAGGGAGGGGACGAGCAGTACTTC. Full variable domain (outside the CDR3, taken from reference TRBV15 and TRBJ2-7): DAMVIQNPRYQVTQFGKPVTLSCSQTLNHNVMYWYQQKSSQAPKLLFHYYDKDFNNEADTPDNFQSRRPNTSFCFLDIRSPGLGDTAMYLCATSRDRQGGDEQYFGPGTRLTVT.

The chain is built from TRBV2 and TRBJ2-2; D gene unclear. V lost 5 bases and J lost 2, with 12 bases in between. This CDR3 comprises 15 residues. Germline CDR1 SNHLY, CDR2 FYNNEI. As DNA, the CDR3 is TGTGCCAGCAGTCCCCCTCCGTCAAACACCGGGGAGCTGTTTTTT. This sequence encodes CASSPPPSNTGELFF.

The rearrangement joins TRBV27 to TRBJ2-7; D call uncertain. The CDR3 consists of 11 residues. The ends were cut back, 5 bases at V and 1 base at J, with 3 bases in the middle. Germline CDR1 and CDR2: MNHEY and SMNVEV (reference sequence). The CDR3 nucleotides are TGTGCCAGCAGTCCTTCCTACGAGCAGTACTTC. Encoded protein: CASSPSYEQYF.

V usage is TRBV2 and J usage is TRBJ2-1; possibly TRBD1 or TRBD2 for D (6 bases each). CDR3 length equals 17 residues. Germline V lookup: CDR1 SNHLY, CDR2 FYNNEI. Between the trimmed V and J ends, which lost 3 bases and 5 bases, there was a span of 20 bases. The CDR3: CASSEYSGRGLNNEQFF. The CDR3 DNA reads TGTGCCAGCAGTGAGTATAGCGGCAGGGGTCTAAACAATGAGCAGTTCTTC.

In DNA form, the CDR3 reads TGTGCCAGCAGCGTAGCAGGGACGGCTAACTATGGCTACACCTTC. The encoded protein is CASSVAGTANYGYTF. The rearrangement links TRBV9 to TRBJ1-2; D may be TRBD1 (5 bases). Trimming pared 0 bases from V and 0 bases from J, leaving 9 bases between. The CDR3 is 15 residues long. The germline CDR1 and CDR2 sequences are SGDLS and YYNGEE.

The V gene is TRBV29-1, the J gene TRBJ1-1, with D perhaps TRBD1 (5 bases). The CDR3 has 12 amino acids. Germline V gene data show CDR1 as SQVTM and CDR2 as ANQGSEA. V was clipped by 1 base and J by 4 bases, with 7 bases between them. The CDR3 region has the DNA TGCAGCGTTGAAGTCCAGGGCACTGAAGCTTTCTTT. Translated: CSVEVQGTEAFF.

This clone has a single count. J is TRBJ2-3 and V is TRBV7-2; tentatively, D is TRBD1 or TRBD2 (5 bases each). Germline lookup yields CDR1 SGHTA and CDR2 FQGNSA. V was shortened by 3 bases and J by 1 base, with 14 bases between the two germline ends. CDR3 size: 16 residues. The CDR3 loop reads CASSLDTLGGTDTQYF. The DNA of the CDR3 is TGTGCCAGCAGCTTGGACACCTTGGGGGGCACAGATACGCAGTATTTT.

This chain joins TRBV29-1 and TRBJ1-1, with D possibly being TRBD1 (6 bases). The germline V gene has CDR1 SQVTM and CDR2 ANQGSEA. This CDR3 has 12 amino acids. The DNA for the CDR3 is TGCATAGCGAGGACAGCAAACACTGAAGCTTTCTTT. This encodes CIARTANTEAFF. Complete variable domain (other parts from reference TRBV29-1 and TRBJ1-1): SAVISQKPSRDICQRGTSLTIQCQVDSQVTMMFWYRQQPGQSLTLIATANQGSEATYESGFVIDKFPISRPNLTFSTLTVSNMSPEDSSIYLCIARTANTEAFFGQGTRLTVV.

This clone is a singleton in its sample. V usage is TRBV14 and J usage is TRBJ1-1; no reliable D call. Germline CDR1 SGHDN, CDR2 FVKESK. There are 14 residues in the CDR3. V was trimmed by 0 bases and J by 4 bases, leaving 9 bases between them. Written as DNA, the CDR3 is TGTGCCAGCAGCCAAGATTTGGTTATCACTGAAGCTTTCTTT. It is translated as CASSQDLVITEAFF.

The genes are TRBV2 and TRBJ1-1; D uncertain. This CDR3 has 10 amino acids. V was trimmed by 6 bases and J by 5 bases, leaving 4 bases between them. CDR1 and CDR2 from the germline V gene are SNHLY and FYNNEI. DNA for the CDR3: TGTGCCAGCAGGAGGACTGAAGCTTTCTTT. Translating it yields CASRRTEAFF.

The V gene is TRBV6-1, the J gene TRBJ2-7; D might be TRBD1 (6 bases). The CDR3 runs to 14 residues. V was clipped by 5 bases and J by 2 bases, with 13 bases between them. Germline CDR1 MNHNS, CDR2 SASEGT. As DNA, the CDR3 is TGTGCCAGCAGTCCCGGGACATCCCCCTACGAGCAGTACTTC. Translating it yields CASSPGTSPYEQYF.

Comment on this clone: Other DNA sequences within the sample encode an identical CDR3. This chain joins TRBV7-2 and TRBJ1-1; D gene uncertain. V lost 1 base, J lost 0 bases, and 9 bases lay in between. The CDR3 is made up of 15 amino acids. The germline V gene has CDR1 SGHTA and CDR2 FQGNSA. CDR3 in amino acids: CASSLVFGMNTEAFF. The CDR3 DNA is TGTGCCAGCAGCTTAGTGTTCGGTATGAACACTGAAGCTTTCTTT.

CDR3 sequence (DNA): TGTGCCAGCAGTTTACCCCCCCCGGACAGCTGCGGCAATCAGCCCCAGCATTTT. Translating it yields CASSLPPPDSCGNQPQHF. This chain links TRBV27 with TRBJ1-5; D possibly corresponds to TRBD1 (6 bases). Germline assignment: CDR1 MNHEY and CDR2 SMNVEV (reference sequence). Trimming removed 2 bases at V and 2 bases at J, with 19 bases between. The CDR3 covers 18 residues.

V and J are TRBV30 and TRBJ1-3; D gene uncertain. This CDR3 spans 16 amino acids. In germline, CDR1 is GTSNPN, CDR2 SVGIG (reference sequence). V lost 1 base, J lost 5 bases, and 18 bases lay in between. The CDR3 nucleotides are TGTGCCTGGAGTGACCCCCCGGCTAGCTTAAGAAACACCATATATTTT. Translation gives CAWSDPPASLRNTIYF.

V usage is TRBV5-1 and J usage is TRBJ2-7; D unclear. The CDR3 is made up of 14 amino acids. Trimming cost V 3 bases and J 5 bases, with 15 bases left between them. Per germline, CDR1 SGHRS and CDR2 YFSETQ. Here the CDR3 DNA reads TGCGCCAGCAGCTCGGACCCTAATGCCCACGAGCAGTACTTC. Translated, it gives CASSSDPNAHEQYF. Full variable domain (rest looked up from reference TRBV5-1 and TRBJ2-7): KAGVTQTPRYLIKTRGQQVTLSCSPISGHRSVSWYQQTPGQGLQFLFEYFSETQRNKGNFPGRFSGRQFSNSRSEMNVSTLELGDSALYLCASSSDPNAHEQYFGPGTRLTVT.

The genes are TRBV7-9 and TRBJ2-1, with D unresolved. Germline V CDR1 and CDR2: SEHNR, FQNEAQ (reference sequence). The CDR3 spans 11 residues. Trimming stripped 2 bases from V and 9 bases from J, with 5 bases between. The CDR3 spells CASSLLGEQFF. The DNA of the CDR3 is TGTGCCAGCAGCTTATTGGGTGAGCAGTTCTTC.

There are a few counts of this clone. The chain is built from TRBV29-1 and TRBJ2-4, with 12 bases matching TRBD2. Per germline, CDR1 SQVTM and CDR2 ANQGSEA. This CDR3 comprises 19 residues. V lost 6 bases, J lost 2 bases, and 17 bases stayed unmatched. CDR3 DNA sequence: TGCAGCGTCGAGTCCCCTCTAGCGGGGGGGCCTTCGACCAAAAACATTCAGTACTTC. It specifies CSVESPLAGGPSTKNIQYF.

The chain joins TRBV29-1 to TRBJ1-2; D unclear. There are 10 residues in the CDR3. Germline lookup yields CDR1 SQVTM and CDR2 ANQGSEA. Trimming took off 6 bases at V and 6 bases at J, with 8 bases between the two ends. The CDR3 DNA sequence: TGCAGCGTGCCAGCAGATGGCTACACCTTC. Protein product: CSVPADGYTF.

The rearrangement uses TRBV5-1 and TRBJ2-1; the D gene is possibly TRBD1 (5 bases). Germline CDR1 SGHRS, CDR2 YFSETQ. V was pared by 0 bases and J by 5 bases, with 12 bases between. This CDR3 region has 15 residues. The CDR3 sequence is CASSLAPTGNNEQFF. Here the CDR3 DNA reads TGCGCCAGCAGCTTGGCCCCTACAGGTAACAATGAGCAGTTCTTC.

The rearrangement links TRBV5-1 to TRBJ2-7; maybe TRBD1 (5 bases). Germline V gene lookup returns CDR1 SGHRS and CDR2 YFSETQ. The ends were cut back, 5 bases at V and 0 bases at J, with 6 bases in the middle. This CDR3 contains 12 residues. The CDR3 DNA reads as TGCGCCAGCAGGGACAACTCCTACGAGCAGTACTTC. Its protein is CASRDNSYEQYF.

This clone occurred a few times. V and J are TRBV29-1 and TRBJ1-2, with TRBD1 identical over 7 bases. V gave up 0 bases and J gave up 6 bases; unmatched junction bases: 7. The CDR3 extends over 14 amino acids. In germline, CDR1 is SQVTM, CDR2 ANQGSEA. DNA for the CDR3: TGCAGCGTTGAAGAGAACGCACAGGGGAATGGCTACACCTTC. Translated: CSVEENAQGNGYTF. Drawing the rest from reference TRBV29-1 and TRBJ1-2, the complete variable domain is SAVISQKPSRDICQRGTSLTIQCQVDSQVTMMFWYRQQPGQSLTLIATANQGSEATYESGFVIDKFPISRPNLTFSTLTVSNMSPEDSSIYLCSVEENAQGNGYTFGSGTRLTVV.

This chain uses TRBV30 with TRBJ1-2; 8 bases fit TRBD1. This CDR3 spans 12 amino acids. The V gene end was trimmed by 6 bases and the J gene end by 8 bases; junction bases not matched to a gene: 8. Germline V gene data show CDR1 as GTSNPN and CDR2 as SVGIG (reference sequence). The CDR3 loop reads CACPDRGYGYTF. CDR3 nucleotide sequence: TGTGCCTGTCCAGACAGGGGATACGGCTACACCTTC.

This clone has a handful of counts. CDR3 bases: TGTGCCAGCAGCGGGGTTAGCGTGTACAATGAGCAGTTCTTC. Protein sequence: CASSGVSVYNEQFF. V and J are TRBV2 and TRBJ2-1; a possible D gene is TRBD2 (5 bases). The CDR3 contains 14 residues. In germline, CDR1 is SNHLY, CDR2 FYNNEI. The V gene lost 6 bases and the J gene lost 4 bases, with 13 bases spanning the gap.

V is TRBV4-3 and J is TRBJ1-2; no firm D call. Trimming removed 1 base from V and 2 bases from J, with 11 bases in between. Germline V gene lookup returns CDR1 LGHNA and CDR2 YSLEER. CDR3 length equals 15 residues. The CDR3 loop is CASSQGAGGNYGYTF. The CDR3 coding sequence is TGCGCCAGCAGCCAAGGTGCGGGAGGCAACTATGGCTACACCTTC.

This clone was counted ten times or more. The chain employs TRBV7-9 and TRBJ1-2, with a weak D call TRBD1 (5 bases). Trimming removed 2 bases from V and 5 bases from J, with 9 bases in between. The germline V gene has CDR1 SEHNR and CDR2 FQNEAQ (reference sequence). The CDR3 contains 13 residues. CDR3 bases: TGTGCCAGCAGCTTATTGTCAGGGTATGGCTACACCTTC. This codes for CASSLLSGYGYTF. The whole variable domain, remainder taken from reference TRBV7-9 and TRBJ1-2, is DTGVSQNPRHKITKRGQNVTFRCDPISEHNRLYWYRQTLGQGPEFLTYFQNEAQLEKSRLLSDRFSAERPKGSFSTLEIQRTEQGDSAMYLCASSLLSGYGYTFGSGTRLTVV.

The chain recombines TRBV6-6 with TRBJ2-7; D not resolved. The CDR3 has 13 residues. The V end lost 7 bases, the J end lost 3 bases, and 13 bases lay between the germline ends. Germline values: CDR1 MNHNY, CDR2 SVGAGI (reference sequence). CDR3 sequence: CASTSTNIYEQYF. In DNA form, the CDR3 reads TGTGCCAGCACCTCTACGAATATCTACGAGCAGTACTTC.

The rearrangement uses TRBV11-2 and TRBJ2-4; D remains ambiguous. V shed 0 bases and J shed 15 bases, with 21 bases lying between them. This CDR3 is 15 amino acids long. Per the germline V gene, CDR1 is SGHAT and CDR2 is FQNNGV. The CDR3 protein is CASSLDQGHSIIRYF. CDR3 nucleotide sequence: TGTGCCAGCAGCTTAGATCAAGGCCATTCCATCATTAGGTACTTC.